This T cell receptor (beta chain) was sequenced during a study of cytomegalovirus exposure and HLA in healthy donors. General study findings and limits: The investigators catalogued 150 to 200 TCR beta chains as cytomegalovirus-associated.

Trimming removed 7 bases from V and 4 bases from J; junction bases left unmatched: 11. The CDR3 has 15 amino acids. Germline V gene data show CDR1 as SNHLY and CDR2 as FYNNEI. 60 Vbeta and 13 Jbeta primers were used in PCR. TCRdb keeps only in-frame clones here, not all; method: immunoSEQ multiplex PCR. The table for this sample gives around 150,000 clones. Note on this clone: Its antigen remains unknown.

Sequencing used PBMCs. This chain links TRBV2 with TRBJ1-1, with 8 bases lining up with TRBD1. The clonotype originates from a woman aged 55-70 years in good health and CMV-seronegative. The CDR3 region has the DNA TGTGCCAGCACCGACAGGGGCTTAACGGGCACTGAAGCTTTCTTT. The encoded protein is CASTDRGLTGTEAFF.